These 6 T cell receptor beta chains originate from one sample sequenced in a study of T-cell reconstitution after alpha-beta-depleted transplantation in children. This sample's TCRbeta library carried unique molecular identifier barcodes. TCRdb fed the PCR reads into MiXCR, producing one record per CDR3 protein. The sample lists roughly 500,000 distinct CDR3 sequences, 30% to 35% occurring once. Sequenced here: PBMCs from the stem cell graft donor, sampled from the stem cell graft. All receptors derive from a human donor who donated a stem cell graft to a child with aplastic anemia.

The chain recombines TRBV7-9 with TRBJ2-3; 10 bases align to TRBD2. The J segment lost 5 bases and the V segment lost 1 base, leaving 3 bases of the junction unmatched. This CDR3 has 15 amino acids. The germline CDR1 and CDR2 sequences are SEHNR and FQNEAQ (reference sequence). The CDR3 DNA reads as TGTGCCAGCAGCTTAGGGGGACTAGCGCAAGATACGCAGTATTTT. Translated: CASSLGGLAQDTQYF.

The chain is built from TRBV20-1 and TRBJ2-1; D gene uncertain. Germline V gene sequence: CDR1 DFQATT, CDR2 SNEGSKA (reference sequence). The CDR3 covers 12 residues. The V end lost 3 bases, the J end lost 4 bases, and 7 bases lay between the germline ends. The DNA for the CDR3 is TGCAGTGCTAGTACTCCATACAATGAGCAGTTCTTC. It specifies CSASTPYNEQFF.

The V and J genes are TRBV12-3 or TRBV12-4 and TRBJ1-1; the match to TRBD1 covers 12 bases. The J segment lost 6 bases and the V segment lost 6 bases, leaving 8 bases of the junction unmatched. The CDR3 is 15 amino acids. CDR3 region: CASRSWDRGLAEAFF. In DNA, the CDR3 is TGTGCCAGCAGATCCTGGGACAGGGGGCTCGCTGAAGCTTTCTTT.

J is TRBJ2-7 and V is TRBV11-2; 13 bases agree with TRBD2. The germline V gene has CDR1 SGHAT and CDR2 FQNNGV. J lost 5 bases, V lost 4 bases, and 5 bases had no gene match. The CDR3 runs to 15 residues. As DNA, the CDR3 is TGTGCCAGCAGCTCTGGACTAGCGGGAGTTAACGAGCAGTACGTC. Translated, it gives CASSSGLAGVNEQYV.

The V and J genes are TRBV7-2 and TRBJ1-2, with D hard to call. The germline gives CDR1 SGHTA, CDR2 FQGNSA. The CDR3 length is 14 residues. The V end lost 1 base, the J end lost 7 bases, and 13 bases lay between the germline ends. CDR3 DNA sequence: TGTGCCAGCAGCTTAGGCCCCGATCATAGTGGCTACACCTTC. This translates into CASSLGPDHSGYTF.

The V and J genes are TRBV19 and TRBJ2-1; TRBD2 is a possible D gene (6 bases). V lost 7 bases and J 0 bases, leaving 13 bases between the germline ends. Germline CDR1 is LNHDA and CDR2 is SQIVND (reference sequence). The CDR3 is 15 residues long. This CDR3 reads CASTPSVHSYNEQFF. The CDR3 DNA sequence: TGTGCCAGTACTCCTAGCGTTCACTCCTACAATGAGCAGTTCTTC.